These 13 T cell receptor beta chains originate from one sample sequenced in a study of T cells after yellow fever vaccination. TCRdb redid the calling of the 5' RACE reads with MiXCR, one entry per CDR3 protein. The repertoire holds more than 300,000 distinct CDR3 sequences, with 6.8% as singletons. Sequences were derived from PBMCs, sampled about 49 days after the first yellow fever vaccination. These receptors came from a man younger than 35 who received the YFV17D yellow fever vaccine.

This sequence joins TRBV5-1 and TRBJ1-3; the D is unclear. From germline, CDR1 is SGHRS and CDR2 YFSETQ. The CDR3 is 16 amino acids. V lost 2 bases to trimming and J lost 0 bases, with 12 bases between them. The CDR3 sequence is CASSLYSLFSGNTIYF. The DNA for the CDR3 is TGCGCCAGCAGCTTATACAGTTTATTCTCTGGAAACACCATATATTTT. The whole variable domain, filled in from reference TRBV5-1 and TRBJ1-3, reads KAGVTQTPRYLIKTRGQQVTLSCSPISGHRSVSWYQQTPGQGLQFLFEYFSETQRNKGNFPGRFSGRQFSNSRSEMNVSTLELGDSALYLCASSLYSLFSGNTIYFGEGSWLTVV.

This clonotype was counted many times. The CDR3 is CASSIGQLYNEQFF. In nucleotides, the CDR3 is TGTGCCAGCAGCATAGGACAGCTCTACAATGAGCAGTTCTTC. The rearrangement links TRBV7-8 to TRBJ2-1, with D maybe TRBD1 (6 bases). Trimming stripped 5 bases from V and 3 bases from J, with 11 bases between. Per the germline V gene, CDR1 is SGHVS and CDR2 is FQNEAQ. The CDR3 has 14 residues. The whole variable domain, remainder taken from reference TRBV7-8 and TRBJ2-1, is GAGVSQSPRYKVAKRGQDVALRCDPISGHVSLFWYQQALGQGPEFLTYFQNEAQLDKSGLPSDRFFAERPEGSVSTLKIQRTQQEDSAVYLCASSIGQLYNEQFFGPGTRLTVL.

This clonotype was counted many times. V gene TRBV5-4 combines with J gene TRBJ2-7, with TRBD1 as a possible D gene (6 bases). CDR3 length: 13 residues. Trimming removed 1 base from V and 2 bases from J, with 7 bases in between. Germline V gene lookup returns CDR1 SGHNT and CDR2 YYREEE (reference sequence). The CDR3: CASSLYRAYEQYF. CDR3 in DNA: TGTGCCAGCAGCTTGTACAGGGCCTACGAGCAGTACTTC. The full variable domain, in which reference TRBV5-4 and TRBJ2-7 provide the parts outside the CDR3, is ETGVTQSPTHLIKTRGQQVTLRCSSQSGHNTVSWYQQALGQGPQFIFQYYREEENGRGNFPPRFSGLQFPNYSSELNVNALELDDSALYLCASSLYRAYEQYFGPGTRLTVT.

This clonotype came up many times. The rearrangement links TRBV3-1 to TRBJ2-5, with 8 positions matching TRBD2. V trimming: 0 bases; J trimming: 4 bases; junction bases outside the gene matches: 4. CDR1 and CDR2 from the germline V gene are LGHDT and YNNKEL (reference sequence). This CDR3 is 15 amino acids long. The CDR3 DNA reads TGTGCCAGCAGCCAAGATCGGCTAGCGGGAGAGACCCAGTACTTC. Protein sequence: CASSQDRLAGETQYF.

In this sample, this clonotype turned up many times. The chain is built from TRBV5-5 and TRBJ2-2; no clear D. Germline-derived CDR1 and CDR2 are SGHKS and YYEKEE (reference sequence). The CDR3 is 13 amino acids. V lost 2 bases and J 8 bases, leaving 10 bases between the germline ends. The CDR3 loop reads CASSFNRFGELFF. The CDR3 DNA follows: TGTGCCAGCAGCTTTAATCGGTTTGGGGAGCTGTTTTTT.

V usage is TRBV24-1 and J usage is TRBJ2-5, with 7 nucleotides matching TRBD1. CDR3 length equals 17 residues. Looked up from germline, CDR1 is KGHDR and CDR2 is SFDVKD. The J segment lost 0 bases and the V segment lost 3 bases, leaving 9 bases of the junction unmatched. The CDR3 spells CATSDKGGRNNQETQYF. CDR3 bases: TGTGCCACCAGTGATAAAGGGGGCCGGAACAACCAAGAGACCCAGTACTTC.

This clonotype showed up many times. This CDR3 reads CASRRQGEAKNIQYF. The CDR3 nucleotides read TGTGCCAGCAGACGACAGGGAGAGGCCAAAAACATTCAGTACTTC. This chain uses TRBV12-3 or TRBV12-4 with TRBJ2-4; 7 bases fit TRBD1. The CDR3 covers 15 residues. V was clipped by 6 bases and J by 1 base; unmatched bases: 6.

This chain uses TRBV4-3 with TRBJ2-7; possibly TRBD2 for D (6 bases). Germline CDR1 LGHNA, CDR2 YSLEER. The CDR3 loop spans 13 amino acids. V gave up 0 bases and J gave up 6 bases, with 9 bases separating them. This CDR3 reads CASSQEGGVEQYF. The CDR3 region has the DNA TGCGCCAGCAGCCAAGAAGGCGGGGTCGAGCAGTACTTC.

This clonotype was detected ten times or more. The genes are TRBV6-1 and TRBJ1-4; weak D call: TRBD1 (6 bases). Trimming cost V 6 bases and J 6 bases, with 17 bases left between them. The CDR3 covers 15 residues. Per the germline V gene, CDR1 is MNHNS and CDR2 is SASEGT. CDR3 sequence: CASRGNRAEYEKLFF. The DNA for the CDR3 is TGTGCCAGCAGGGGTAACAGGGCCGAGTATGAAAAACTGTTTTTT.

The V gene is TRBV6-5, the J gene TRBJ2-4, with D perhaps matching TRBD1 or TRBD2 (5 bases each). The CDR3 is made up of 16 amino acids. Trimming cost V 2 bases and J 7 bases, with 18 bases left between them. Germline values: CDR1 MNHEY, CDR2 SVGAGI. DNA of the CDR3: TGTGCCAGCAGTTACGGCGTTGGGTGGGGGACGAACATTCAGTACTTC. Protein product: CASSYGVGWGTNIQYF.

The rearrangement uses TRBV5-6 and TRBJ2-5; D is uncertain. Deletions cut 3 bases from V and 3 bases from J, with 12 bases between. Germline CDR1 and CDR2: SGHDT and YYEEEE. CDR3 length: 14 residues. In nucleotides, the CDR3 is TGTGCCAGCAGCTATGGGTACATAAAAGAGACCCAGTACTTC. This codes for CASSYGYIKETQYF.

This clonotype was seen repeatedly, ten times or more. V gene TRBV4-3 combines with J gene TRBJ1-4; D unresolved. Looked up from germline, CDR1 is LGHNA and CDR2 is YSLEER. Trimming took 6 bases from V and 0 from J, leaving 11 bases between them. This CDR3 comprises 15 residues. The CDR3 region is CASSVWRATNEKLFF. The CDR3 region has the DNA TGCGCCAGCAGTGTTTGGAGAGCAACTAATGAAAAACTGTTTTTT.

The gene calls are TRBV29-1 and TRBJ1-2, with D perhaps TRBD1 (5 bases). Germline V gives CDR1 SQVTM, CDR2 ANQGSEA. The ends were cut back, 4 bases at V and 2 bases at J, with 17 bases in the middle. The CDR3 extends over 15 amino acids. As DNA, the CDR3 is TGCAGCGTTGCACTCGCCGGGGGGGAAAACTATGGCTACACCTTC. This codes for CSVALAGGENYGYTF.